Each of the 16 T cell receptor beta chains below was sequenced from the same sample in a study of T cells after yellow fever vaccination. MiXCR, applied by TCRdb to the 5' RACE reads, yields one record per CDR3 protein. The sample contains roughly 310,000 distinct CDR3 sequences, about 9.5% of which appear only once. The sequencing here drew on PBMCs, taken on the day of the first yellow fever vaccination. All receptors come from a man between 18 and 29 years old who received the YFV17D yellow fever vaccine.

The gene calls are TRBV6-2 or TRBV6-3 and TRBJ1-5; TRBD1 matches at 8 bases. The CDR3 runs to 13 residues. Germline loops: CDR1 MNHEY, CDR2 SVGEGT. V shed 11 bases and J 3 bases; nucleotides not matched to a gene: 6. The CDR3 DNA reads as TGTGCCGGTAGGACAGGGTTCAATCAGCCCCAGCATTTT. Protein product: CAGRTGFNQPQHF.

Only a few counts were recorded for this clonotype. The chain has TRBV7-9 and TRBJ2-4; D is undetermined. V was shortened by 4 bases and J by 2 bases, with 3 bases between the two germline ends. Germline values: CDR1 SEHNR, CDR2 FQNEAQ (reference sequence). The CDR3 loop spans 12 amino acids. The CDR3 DNA reads as TGTGCCAGCAGCTCCCCCAAAAACATTCAGTACTTC. Translation: CASSSPKNIQYF.

V is TRBV9 and J is TRBJ2-3, with 7 bases lining up with TRBD2. This CDR3 contains 16 residues. J was trimmed by 4 bases and V by 2 bases; bases with no gene match: 10. Germline loops: CDR1 SGDLS, CDR2 YYNGEE. In DNA, the CDR3 is TGTGCCAGCAGCGTGATCGGCGGGGGATCGGCAGATACGCAGTATTTT. Translation gives CASSVIGGGSADTQYF.

V is TRBV18 and J is TRBJ2-5; 7 bases line up with TRBD2. V trimming: 3 bases; J trimming: 3 bases; junction bases outside the gene matches: 10. The CDR3 runs 16 residues. Germline V gene lookup returns CDR1 KGHSH and CDR2 LQKENI. In DNA, the CDR3 is TGTGCCAGCTCACCTCCGCAGTGGAGCGGGGAAGAGACCCAGTACTTC. This gives the protein CASSPPQWSGEETQYF.

The chain carries TRBV6-1 and TRBJ1-5, with no clear D. The CDR3 has 15 residues. V lost 4 bases and J lost 2, with 12 bases in between. Germline CDR1 and CDR2: MNHNS and SASEGT. CDR3 bases: TGTGCCAGCAGTGCCAACCCTAAGGGCAATCAGCCCCAGCATTTT. This encodes CASSANPKGNQPQHF.

In this sample, this clonotype turned up a few times. The chain couples TRBV6-2 or TRBV6-3 to TRBJ1-1, with D possibly being TRBD1 (5 bases). CDR3 length: 15 amino acids. Germline CDR1 MNHEY, CDR2 SVGEGT. Trimming removed 2 bases at V and 1 base at J, with 11 bases between. Here the CDR3 reads CASSYAKGRNTEAFF. Here the CDR3 DNA reads TGTGCCAGCAGTTACGCGAAGGGGCGGAACACTGAAGCTTTCTTT.

The rearrangement links TRBV19 to TRBJ2-3, with 7 nucleotides matching TRBD2. The CDR3 runs to 15 residues. CDR1 is LNHDA and CDR2 is SQIVND in the germline V gene (reference sequence). Trimming at V came to 4 bases and at J to 2 bases, leaving 6 bases not matched to a gene. The CDR3 here is CASSTERDPTDTQYF. The CDR3 coding sequence is TGTGCCAGTAGTACCGAGCGGGATCCCACAGATACGCAGTATTTT.

This clonotype was counted only a few times. V and J are TRBV5-1 and TRBJ1-6; D call uncertain. CDR1 SGHRS and CDR2 YFSETQ come from the germline V gene. The CDR3 runs to 16 residues. The V end was cut by 5 bases, the J end by 7 bases, with 19 bases between. The DNA for the CDR3 is TGCGCCAGCAGGCCAGAAGCCAACGAGGGAAATTCACCCCTCCACTTT. Its translation: CASRPEANEGNSPLHF.

This clonotype was seen a few times. The J gene is TRBJ2-5, the V gene TRBV7-3; D unclear. The CDR3 has 16 amino acids. V lost 6 bases, J lost 5 bases, and 22 bases lay in between. CDR1 and CDR2 (germline): SGHTA, FQGTGA. The CDR3 loop is CASSQRRLTKWETQYF. CDR3 in DNA: TGTGCCAGCAGTCAAAGACGGCTGACCAAATGGGAGACCCAGTACTTC.

The sample holds many counts of this clonotype. V is TRBV4-2 and J is TRBJ1-1; 7 bases fit TRBD1. V shed 0 bases and J 4 bases; nucleotides not matched to a gene: 5. This CDR3 contains 15 residues. CDR1 and CDR2 from the germline V gene are LGHNA and YNFKEQ. Here the CDR3 reads CASSQDRQGTTEAFF. CDR3 coding DNA: TGTGCCAGCAGCCAAGATCGACAGGGTACCACTGAAGCTTTCTTT.

This clonotype was seen only a few times. This chain joins TRBV5-1 and TRBJ1-2; 8 bases line up with TRBD1. CDR3 length: 13 amino acids. CDR1 and CDR2 (germline): SGHRS, YFSETQ. Written as DNA, the CDR3 is TGCGTGAACGGGGGACAGGATTCTTATGGCTACACCTTC. It codes for CVNGGQDSYGYTF.

This clonotype was seen a few times. The CDR3 DNA follows: TGTGCCAGCAGTGAGGCCTTCAGGGGAAACATTCAGTACTTC. It codes for CASSEAFRGNIQYF. The rearrangement uses TRBV25-1 and TRBJ2-4; possible D gene TRBD1, 6 bases. Deletions cut 3 bases from V and 6 bases from J, with 12 bases between. Germline CDR1 is MGHDK and CDR2 is SYGVNS. CDR3 length: 14 amino acids. Based on the CDR3 plus reference TRBV25-1 and TRBJ2-4, the full variable domain is EADIYQTPRYLVIGTGKKITLECSQTMGHDKMYWYQQDPGMELHLIHYSYGVNSTEKGDLSSESTVSRIRTEHFPLTLESARPSHTSQYLCASSEAFRGNIQYFGAGTRLSVL.

In this sample, this clonotype turned up a few times. V and J are TRBV27 and TRBJ2-5, with TRBD2 identical over 7 bases. CDR1 is MNHEY, CDR2 SMNVEV, per germline (reference sequence). The V and J ends lost 3 bases and 5 bases, in that order; junction bases with no gene match: 12. The CDR3 consists of 16 residues. The CDR3 sequence is CASSLRASGLRETQYF. CDR3 nucleotide sequence: TGTGCCAGCAGTTTGCGGGCTAGCGGTCTACGGGAGACCCAGTACTTC.

The genes are TRBV5-6 and TRBJ2-3; TRBD1 matches 8 bases. Germline V gene lookup returns CDR1 SGHDT and CDR2 YYEEEE. V lost 3 bases to trimming and J lost 4 bases; unmatched junction nucleotides: 7. CDR3 length equals 15 residues. DNA of the CDR3: TGTGCCAGCAGCTCGACAGGGGAGGAAGCAGATACGCAGTATTTT. Its translation: CASSSTGEEADTQYF.

The chain carries TRBV5-4 and TRBJ1-2; D remains unclear. CDR3 length equals 14 residues. The V gene's germline CDR1 is SGHNT and CDR2 YYREEE (reference sequence). V was shortened by 1 base and J by 6 bases, with 13 bases between the two germline ends. The CDR3 loop is CASSLRTATHGYTF. CDR3 DNA: TGTGCCAGCAGCTTGCGGACCGCCACTCATGGCTACACCTTC.

This clonotype has only a few counts. CDR3: CASSQDWIGGEDNQPQHF. CDR3 in DNA: TGTGCCAGCAGCCAAGATTGGATAGGGGGTGAGGACAATCAGCCCCAGCATTTT. The chain employs TRBV4-2 and TRBJ1-5; possibly TRBD1 for D (6 bases). There are 18 residues in the CDR3. Trimming cost V 0 bases and J 3 bases, with 18 bases left between them. Germline V CDR1 and CDR2: LGHNA, YNFKEQ.